The rows below give T cell receptor beta chains drawn from one sample of a study of shared clonotypes between healthy human individuals. Method: immunoSEQ multiplex PCR; TCRdb's copy keeps in-frame clones and lacks some. Here the sample spans about 690,000 clones, 90% being singletons. The specimen sequenced was memory CD8+ T cells from PBMCs. The receptors come from a man younger than 35 in good health. Some clones in this sample may be carry-over from other donors' samples. Both conserved end residues are trimmed from each CDR3.

j_call: TRBJ1-2
v_call: TRBV5-6
cdr3_aa: ASSPTDNYGYT

j_call: TRBJ2-7
v_call: TRBV11-2
cdr3_aa: ASSLSATYEQY

j_call: TRBJ1-4
v_call: TRBV28
cdr3_aa: ASSLGADNEKLF

j_call: TRBJ2-1
v_call: TRBV5-1
cdr3_aa: ASSLSGPNEQF

j_call: TRBJ1-4
v_call: TRBV29-1
cdr3_aa: SVGGQGGKLF

j_call: TRBJ2-7
v_call: TRBV9
cdr3_aa: ASSGTGWEQY

j_call: TRBJ2-1
v_call: TRBV9
cdr3_aa: ASSVGPREYEQF

j_call: TRBJ2-1
v_call: TRBV14
cdr3_aa: ASSQGWGHLNEQF

j_call: TRBJ2-1
v_call: TRBV6-4
cdr3_aa: ASSDSGLAGYNEQF

j_call: TRBJ2-7
v_call: TRBV5-3
cdr3_aa: ARSLLQGGTYEQY

j_call: TRBJ2-3
v_call: TRBV10-3
cdr3_aa: AISDLREYRSDTQY

j_call: TRBJ2-1
v_call: TRBV5-1
cdr3_aa: ASTSGGGSYNEQF

j_call: TRBJ2-7
v_call: TRBV7-9
cdr3_aa: ASSLHGTGYSYEQY

j_call: TRBJ1-1
v_call: TRBV27
cdr3_aa: ASSRLPKGLSF

j_call: TRBJ2-3
v_call: TRBV9
cdr3_aa: ASSVVPPDTQY

j_call: TRBJ2-7
v_call: TRBV28
cdr3_aa: ASSPRSVLGSYEQY

j_call: TRBJ1-2
v_call: TRBV28
cdr3_aa: ASNANYGYT

j_call: TRBJ2-3
v_call: TRBV11-2
cdr3_aa: ASSFWLADTDTQY

j_call: TRBJ2-1
v_call: TRBV13
cdr3_aa: ASSPGREGQEQF

j_call: TRBJ2-7
v_call: TRBV6-1
cdr3_aa: ASSDGDSAAYEQY

j_call: TRBJ2-1
v_call: TRBV9
cdr3_aa: ASSITWDSRRNNEQF

j_call: TRBJ2-7
v_call: TRBV9
cdr3_aa: ASSPGPGLASHEQY

j_call: TRBJ2-7
v_call: TRBV28
cdr3_aa: ASILDRGYEQY

j_call: TRBJ2-3
v_call: TRBV7-6
cdr3_aa: ASSLGSDLGLSSTDTQY

j_call: TRBJ2-7
v_call: TRBV6-4
cdr3_aa: ASSQGLAEIQEQY

j_call: TRBJ1-5
v_call: TRBV2
cdr3_aa: ASSPEGQINQPQH

j_call: TRBJ2-6
v_call: TRBV19
cdr3_aa: ASIRRGGANVLT

j_call: TRBJ1-5
v_call: TRBV30
cdr3_aa: AWTAGANQPQH

j_call: TRBJ2-7
v_call: TRBV6-5
cdr3_aa: ASSQNRGASEQY

j_call: TRBJ1-5
v_call: TRBV7-2
cdr3_aa: ASSLGGRYSNQPQH

j_call: TRBJ1-3
v_call: TRBV2
cdr3_aa: ASSEGGYESGNTIY

j_call: TRBJ2-7
v_call: TRBV28
cdr3_aa: ATGGLAGGRREQY

j_call: TRBJ1-1
v_call: TRBV28
cdr3_aa: ASSLEGMNTEAF

j_call: TRBJ2-4
v_call: TRBV5-5
cdr3_aa: ASSREYFGENIQY

j_call: TRBJ1-4
v_call: TRBV27
cdr3_aa: ASSWGEKLF

j_call: TRBJ2-3
v_call: TRBV4-1
cdr3_aa: ASSQDRAGGDTQY

j_call: TRBJ2-7
v_call: TRBV7-9
cdr3_aa: ASVRLAAYEQY